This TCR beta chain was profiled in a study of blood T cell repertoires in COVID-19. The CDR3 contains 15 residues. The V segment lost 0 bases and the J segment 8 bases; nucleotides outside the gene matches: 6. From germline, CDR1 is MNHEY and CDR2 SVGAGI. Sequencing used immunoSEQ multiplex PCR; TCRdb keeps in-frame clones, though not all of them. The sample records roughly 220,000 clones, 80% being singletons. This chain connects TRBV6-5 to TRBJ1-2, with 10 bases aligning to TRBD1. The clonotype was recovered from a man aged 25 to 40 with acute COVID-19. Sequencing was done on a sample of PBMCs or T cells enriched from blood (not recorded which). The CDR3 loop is CASSYSTGGGGGYTF. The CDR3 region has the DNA TGTGCCAGCAGTTACTCGACAGGGGGCGGTGGCGGCTACACCTTC.